This T cell receptor (beta chain) was captured in a study of blood T cell repertoires in COVID-19. Looking at the study overall: PBMCs, B-cell-depleted T cells, or T cells were the source of the cDNA or gDNA that made up the material.

Germline V gives CDR1 ENHRY, CDR2 SYGVKD. Trimming pared 4 bases from V and 6 bases from J, leaving 12 bases between. This CDR3 comprises 13 residues. Only in-frame clones appear in the TCRdb table, and some are missing; sequencing was by immunoSEQ multiplex PCR. The sample consists of over 85,000 clones, 85% to 90% of them appearing once. This TCR was recovered from a woman aged 80 or over with active COVID-19. The chain has TRBV10-3 and TRBJ1-2; a possible D gene is TRBD1 (5 bases). Sequenced input: peripheral blood. The CDR3 region has the DNA TGTGCCATCAGTGGGGGCCAGTCTGATGGCTACACCTTC. Translation gives CAISGGQSDGYTF.